The 9 T cell receptor beta chains listed next were all sequenced from one sample in a study of beta chain features in type 1 diabetes. Study findings and constraints: Shorter TCRB CDR3s, moderately but significantly so, marked every one of the four CD4+ subsets in Type 1 diabetes patients.

These TCRs are of unknown antigen specificity. The entirety of the isolated RNA underwent reverse transcription, so expressed TCRB transcripts were sequenced. The table came from immunoSEQ multiplex PCR; TCRdb's copy has only in-frame clones and leaves some out. Of tens of thousands of clones listed, roughly 70% are singletons. Input material: Tregs from blood. These receptors all come from a woman younger than 35 with type 1 diabetes.

The chain has TRBV7-2 and TRBJ2-2, with 7 bases fitting TRBD1. Germline V gene data show CDR1 as SGHTA and CDR2 as FQGNSA. The CDR3 is made up of 18 amino acids. The junction had 12 bases not matched to a gene; V was cut back by 5 bases and J by 0 bases. The CDR3 is CASSPAAGQATNTGELFF. CDR3 sequence (DNA): TGTGCCAGCAGCCCTGCTGCTGGACAGGCAACGAACACCGGGGAGCTGTTTTTT. Variable domain in full (rest from reference TRBV7-2 and TRBJ2-2): GAGVSQSPSNKVTEKGKDVELRCDPISGHTALYWYRQSLGQGLEFLIYFQGNSAPDKSGLPSDRFSAERTGGSVSTLTIQRTQQEDSAVYLCASSPAAGQATNTGELFFGEGSRLTVL.

J is TRBJ2-1 and V is TRBV7-2, with TRBD1 as a possible D gene (5 bases). Germline V gene lookup returns CDR1 SGHTA and CDR2 FQGNSA. Trimming cost V 0 bases and J 6 bases, with 12 bases left between them. The CDR3 totals 15 residues. The CDR3 bases are TGTGCCAGCAGCTTAGCATTGCCAGGGCGCAATGAGCAGTTCTTC. Translated: CASSLALPGRNEQFF.

The rearrangement joins TRBV29-1 to TRBJ1-5; no clear D. Trimming shortened V by 5 bases and J by 6 bases, and 14 bases separated the two germline ends. This CDR3 has 13 amino acids. CDR1 and CDR2 from the germline V gene are SQVTM and ANQGSEA. The CDR3 here is CSVTPGYSQPQHF. The CDR3, as DNA: TGCAGCGTTACCCCGGGTTATAGTCAGCCCCAGCATTTT.

The chain employs TRBV4-2 and TRBJ1-2, with a possible D match to TRBD1 (5 bases). The germline V gene encodes CDR1 LGHNA and CDR2 YNFKEQ. The CDR3 extends over 15 amino acids. Trimming left V 0 bases short and J 5 bases short, with 13 bases between. The CDR3 coding sequence is TGTGCCAGCAGCCAAGATCGGGAGGCAGGGTATGGCTACACCTTC. It encodes CASSQDREAGYGYTF.

This clone was seen more than once but under ten times. The chain is built from TRBV7-2 and TRBJ2-7; D may be TRBD1 (5 bases). The germline CDR1 and CDR2 sequences are SGHTA and FQGNSA. V lost 6 bases and J 2 bases, leaving 14 bases between the germline ends. This CDR3 has 14 residues. The CDR3: CASSYFQGAYEQYF. The DNA for the CDR3 is TGTGCCAGCAGTTATTTTCAAGGGGCCTACGAGCAGTACTTC.

V and J are TRBV9 and TRBJ2-3; 14 bases fit TRBD2. CDR1 SGDLS and CDR2 YYNGEE come from the germline V gene. The CDR3 is 14 residues long. The junction had 3 bases not matched to a gene; V was cut back by 7 bases and J by 5 bases. CDR3: CASGTSGRGDTQYF. In DNA, the CDR3 is TGTGCCAGCGGGACTAGCGGGAGAGGAGATACGCAGTATTTT.

In this sample, this clone turned up a few times. V is TRBV28 and J is TRBJ2-1, with a weak D call TRBD2 (6 bases). The CDR3 sequence is 16 residues long. Germline-derived CDR1 and CDR2 are MDHEN and SYDVKM. The V end was cut by 8 bases, the J end by 2 bases, with 19 bases between. The DNA for the CDR3 is TGTGCCAGCTTTCCCGGAGGTAGCGGCGCCTACAATGAGCAGTTCTTC. Its protein is CASFPGGSGAYNEQFF. The whole variable domain, remainder taken from reference TRBV28 and TRBJ2-1, is DVKVTQSSRYLVKRTGEKVFLECVQDMDHENMFWYRQDPGLGLRLIYFSYDVKMKEKGDIPEGYSVSREKKERFSLILESASTNQTSMYLCASFPGGSGAYNEQFFGPGTRLTVL.

About this clone itself: This sample includes further DNA sequences coding for the same CDR3. J is TRBJ1-5 and V is TRBV7-9, with D perhaps matching TRBD1 (5 bases). Trimming shortened V by 5 bases and J by 4 bases, and 12 bases separated the two germline ends. This CDR3 spans 14 amino acids. Germline CDR1 and CDR2: SEHNR and FQNEAQ (reference sequence). The CDR3 sequence is CASSRGTGNQPQHF. Here the CDR3 DNA reads TGTGCCAGCAGCCGCGGGACGGGTAATCAGCCCCAGCATTTT.

J is TRBJ2-7 and V is TRBV28; D is undetermined. The length of the CDR3 is 11 residues. The ends were cut back, 5 bases at V and 3 bases at J, with 5 bases in the middle. Germline CDR1 and CDR2: MDHEN and SYDVKM. CDR3 sequence reads: CASSVVYEQYF. The CDR3 DNA is TGTGCCAGCAGTGTCGTCTACGAGCAGTACTTC.